Below, 4 T cell receptor beta chains from the same sample are listed, as sequenced in a study of control samples from healthy donors and cancer patients. Assay: immunoSEQ multiplex PCR; the TCRdb copy retains only in-frame clones and omits some. The sample has approximately 85,000 clones, 70% to 90% seen once. Sample: blood. The receptors were sampled from a woman aged 60-70 years in good health.

This sequence joins TRBV6-2 or TRBV6-3 and TRBJ1-5; D is unresolved. Germline lookup yields CDR1 MNHEY and CDR2 SVGEGT. Trimming took 6 bases from V and 5 from J, leaving 8 bases between them. The CDR3 loop spans 12 amino acids. The CDR3 loop is CASSKMDQPQHF. The CDR3, as DNA: TGTGCCAGCAGCAAGATGGATCAGCCCCAGCATTTT.

This clone has just one count. The rearrangement joins TRBV6-1 to TRBJ2-7; the D gene is possibly TRBD1 (5 bases). The CDR3 has 15 amino acids. Per germline, CDR1 MNHNS and CDR2 SASEGT. The germline V and J ends were trimmed by 1 base and 9 bases, with 19 bases remaining between them. Here the CDR3 reads CASSEVSKGSGGQYF. The CDR3, as DNA: TGTGCCAGCAGTGAAGTGAGTAAGGGGTCCGGTGGGCAGTACTTC.

Here the CDR3 DNA reads TGTGCCAGCTCACCACCGGGGAACACTGAAGCTTTCTTT. Amino acids: CASSPPGNTEAFF. The gene calls are TRBV18 and TRBJ1-1, with no clear D. The germline V and J ends were trimmed by 0 bases and 1 base, with 3 bases remaining between them. Per germline, CDR1 KGHSH and CDR2 LQKENI. The CDR3 is 13 amino acids.

In this sample, this clone turned up a few times. The chain recombines TRBV7-9 with TRBJ1-1, with 12 bases fitting TRBD1. Looked up from germline, CDR1 is SEHNR and CDR2 is FQNEAQ (reference sequence). This CDR3 spans 17 amino acids. V was pared by 5 bases and J by 4 bases, with 11 bases of the junction left unmatched. The CDR3 spells CASSGPGQGAGGTEAFF. DNA for the CDR3: TGTGCCAGCAGCGGACCGGGACAGGGGGCCGGAGGCACTGAAGCTTTCTTT. The entire variable domain, with the rest obtained from reference TRBV7-9 and TRBJ1-1, is as follows: DTGVSQNPRHKITKRGQNVTFRCDPISEHNRLYWYRQTLGQGPEFLTYFQNEAQLEKSRLLSDRFSAERPKGSFSTLEIQRTEQGDSAMYLCASSGPGQGAGGTEAFFGQGTRLTVV.